Listed below are T cell receptor beta chains from one sample, sequenced in a study of blood T cell repertoires in COVID-19. Some clones are missing from TCRdb's copy, which holds only in-frame ones; the method was immunoSEQ multiplex PCR. The sample contains about 270,000 clones, about 91% of which appear only once. Material for sequencing was PBMCs or T cells enriched from blood (not recorded which). These receptors were collected from a man aged 35-49 years who had been exposed to COVID-19. CDR3s include the opening cysteine and the closing phenylalanine or tryptophan. D genes are given only for firm matches. Size values are once, few and many counts, or a class for expanded clones, and some rows have none.

abundance	d_gene	v_gene	j_gene	CDR3nt	CDR3aa
NA	TRBD2	TRBV6-2/TRBV6-3	TRBJ2-7	TGTGCCAGCAGCTCCACACTAGCGGGAGTCTCCTACGAGCAGTACTTC	CASSSTLAGVSYEQYF
NA	NA	TRBV19	TRBJ2-7	TGTGCCAGTGCCTGGGGGGGCGGCTCCTACGAGCAGTACTTC	CASAWGGGSYEQYF
few	NA	TRBV4-1	TRBJ2-7	TGCGCCAGCAGCCACCCAGGGGTTTCCTACGAGCAGTACTTC	CASSHPGVSYEQYF
few	TRBD1	TRBV18	TRBJ2-4	TGTGCCAGCTCACTTAACAGGGGGTCCAAAAACATTCAGTACTTC	CASSLNRGSKNIQYF
NA	NA	TRBV30	TRBJ1-4	TGTGCCTGGAGTAGTCTAGGTCGGACAGACCTTAATGAAAAACTGTTTTTT	CAWSSLGRTDLNEKLFF
NA	TRBD2	TRBV5-6	TRBJ2-7	TGTGCCAGCACCAGGACTAGCGGACTCTACGAGCAGTACTTC	CASTRTSGLYEQYF
NA	TRBD1	TRBV28	TRBJ2-1	TGTGCCAGCAGTTTGGGACAGGCCGTAAGATTCCAGTTCTTC	CASSLGQAVRFQFF
NA	NA	TRBV4-1	TRBJ1-1	TGCGCCAGCAGCCTATACCGGGGGGGCTACACTGAAGCTTTCTTT	CASSLYRGGYTEAFF
once	NA	TRBV10-3	TRBJ2-7	TGTGCCATCAGGGATACAGGGCCCAGGACCTACGAGCAGTACTTC	CAIRDTGPRTYEQYF
NA	NA	TRBV5-6	TRBJ2-1	TGTGCCAGCAGCTTGGGGTGGAGCTCCTACAATGAGCAGTTCTTC	CASSLGWSSYNEQFF
NA	TRBD1	TRBV18	TRBJ1-2	TGTGCCAGCTCACCCAACAGGGGCCTCTCTAGCTATGGCTACACCTTC	CASSPNRGLSSYGYTF